The 7 T cell receptor beta chains listed next were all sequenced from one sample in a study of T cell repertoires in cytomegalovirus infection. Via MiXCR, TCRdb re-called the reads, giving one row per CDR3 protein. The sample comprises about 310,000 distinct CDR3 sequences, roughly 25% of which are singletons, and about an eighth rests with the top ten. What these receptors recognize is not known. Material: cultured PBMCs, obtained from culture after CMV antigen stimulation. Source of these receptors: a human donor in good health (CMV status not recorded). Some clones in this sample may be carry-over from other donors' samples.

This clonotype was counted between two and nine times. This sequence joins TRBV11-2 and TRBJ2-2, with unresolved D. V shed 1 base and J shed 6 bases, with 9 bases lying between them. The CDR3 consists of 14 residues. Germline V gene data show CDR1 as SGHAT and CDR2 as FQNNGV. The CDR3 sequence is CASSLGTGSGELFF. CDR3 coding DNA: TGTGCCAGCAGCTTAGGAACCGGGTCCGGGGAGCTGTTTTTT.

This clonotype occurred a few times. This rearrangement joins TRBV7-6 to TRBJ2-1, with D perhaps matching TRBD2 (7 bases). The germline V gene encodes CDR1 SGHVS and CDR2 FNYEAQ. The CDR3 runs to 13 residues. Trimming stripped 5 bases from V and 10 bases from J, with 15 bases between. In DNA form, the CDR3 reads TGTGCCAGCAGCGCTAGGGGGGGTGACGAGCAGTTCTTC. It codes for CASSARGGDEQFF.

This clonotype was picked up a small number of times. V is TRBV7-2 and J is TRBJ2-3, with 11 bases matching TRBD2. The CDR3 runs to 15 residues. The germline gives CDR1 SGHTA, CDR2 FQGNSA. J lost 1 base, V lost 5 bases, and 2 bases had no gene match. CDR3 loop: CASSETSGGTDTQYF. The CDR3 nucleotides read TGTGCCAGCAGCGAGACTAGCGGGGGCACAGATACGCAGTATTTT.

This clonotype was detected only a few times. The chain uses TRBV6-5 and TRBJ2-7; D unresolved. CDR1 and CDR2 from the germline V gene are MNHEY and SVGAGI. This CDR3 is built from 11 residues. Trimming took 4 bases from V and 7 from J, leaving 8 bases between them. CDR3 nucleotide sequence: TGTGCCAGCAGTTGGGTAAATGAGCAGTACTTC. Protein product: CASSWVNEQYF.

This chain connects TRBV7-4 to TRBJ1-1; no clear D gene. The V gene lost 1 base and the J gene lost 3 bases, with 12 bases spanning the gap. The CDR3 spans 15 residues. Germline CDR1 reads SGHVT; CDR2 reads SQSDAQ. The CDR3 bases are TGTGCCAGCAGCTTAGGACGGCCCCGGGACACTGAAGCTTTCTTT. Protein: CASSLGRPRDTEAFF.

In its sample, this clonotype was seen many times. The genes are TRBV7-2 and TRBJ2-1; 10 bases line up with TRBD1. J gave up 10 bases and V 5 bases, and 8 bases lay outside the gene matches. The CDR3 length is 14 residues. CDR1 and CDR2 from the germline V gene are SGHTA and FQGNSA. Written as DNA, the CDR3 is TGTGCCAGCAGCGGACGGACAGGGGGAGGGGAGCAGTTCTTC. It codes for CASSGRTGGGEQFF.

The table lists this clonotype with a few counts. The gene calls are TRBV7-9 and TRBJ2-1; D call uncertain. The V gene's germline CDR1 is SEHNR and CDR2 FQNEAQ (reference sequence). Trimming took 1 base from V and 5 from J, leaving 3 bases between them. The length of the CDR3 is 12 residues. CDR3 in DNA: TGTGCCAGCAGCTTAGAAAACAATGAGCAGTTCTTC. It translates to CASSLENNEQFF.